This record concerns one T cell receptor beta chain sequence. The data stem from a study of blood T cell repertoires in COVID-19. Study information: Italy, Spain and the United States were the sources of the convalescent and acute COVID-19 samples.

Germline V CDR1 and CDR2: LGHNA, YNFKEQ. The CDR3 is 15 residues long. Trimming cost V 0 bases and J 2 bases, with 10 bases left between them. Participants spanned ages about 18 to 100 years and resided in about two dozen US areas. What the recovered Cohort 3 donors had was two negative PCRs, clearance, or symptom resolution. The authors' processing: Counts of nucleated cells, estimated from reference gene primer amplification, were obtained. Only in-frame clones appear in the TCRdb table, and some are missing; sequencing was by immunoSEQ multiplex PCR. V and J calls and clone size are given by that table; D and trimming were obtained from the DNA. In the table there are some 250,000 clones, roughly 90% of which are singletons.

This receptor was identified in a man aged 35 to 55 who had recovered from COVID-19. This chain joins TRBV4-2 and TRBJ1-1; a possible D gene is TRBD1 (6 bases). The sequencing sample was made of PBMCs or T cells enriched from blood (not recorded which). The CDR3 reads CASSQELDSNTEAFF. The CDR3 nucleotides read TGTGCCAGCAGCCAAGAGCTGGACAGTAACACTGAAGCTTTCTTT.